The 2 T cell receptor beta chains reported below all come from one sample, sequenced in a study of T cells in Graves' hyperthyroidism and ophthalmopathy. Amplified TCR beta CDR3 regions came from RNA transcripts. HTBI primers were used for first-round RT-PCR of the TCR CDR3. One entry per CDR3 protein, called by TCRdb with MiXCR from the multiplex PCR reads. The sample records nearly 600,000 distinct CDR3 sequences, 12% to 15% being singletons. Sequenced: blood. These receptors all stem from a woman aged 18 to 35 with Graves' ophthalmopathy.

This clonotype was recorded at least ten times. V and J are TRBV6-1 and TRBJ1-1; 7 positions match TRBD1. The germline V gene encodes CDR1 MNHNS and CDR2 SASEGT. This CDR3 has 16 residues. With V trimmed by 6 bases and J by 0 bases, 10 bases remained unmatched. CDR3 sequence (DNA): TGTGCCAGCAGCCTACAGGGGATCGAGATGAACACTGAAGCTTTCTTT. Residues: CASSLQGIEMNTEAFF.

This clonotype was seen ten or more times. This chain links TRBV7-9 with TRBJ2-1; D is unclear. The V gene lost 3 bases and the J gene lost 4 bases, with 16 bases spanning the gap. The germline V gene encodes CDR1 SEHNR and CDR2 FQNEAQ (reference sequence). This CDR3 has 16 residues. The CDR3 coding sequence is TGTGCCAGCAGCTTCCAAAGGGCCTCTGATTACAATGAGCAGTTCTTC. Translating it yields CASSFQRASDYNEQFF.